This is a list of T cell receptor beta chains from one sample in a study of regulatory T cells in long-lasting Graves disease. TCRdb reprocessed the multiplex PCR reads with MiXCR, giving one entry per CDR3 protein. The sample lists approximately 350,000 distinct CDR3 sequences; roughly 10% were seen once. The same data also contributed to another study, on T cells in Graves' hyperthyroidism and ophthalmopathy.

The starting material was peripheral blood mononuclear cells (PBMCs), obtained at new diagnosis, from a patient treated with antithyroid drugs. Receptor source: a woman in her late teens or twenties with Graves disease. Each CDR3 is given without its conserved first and last residue. The D gene is left open where the match is weak.

NA | TRBJ2-2 | TRBV7-2 | ASSLAPMWTGNTGELF
NA | TRBJ2-1 | TRBV7-3 | ASSLNTRNEQF
TRBD1 | TRBJ1-2 | TRBV7-9 | ASSPGQGDGYT
TRBD1 | TRBJ1-2 | TRBV29-1 | SVWWTGVYGYT
NA | TRBJ1-1 | TRBV12-5 | ASGFGTFGQPSGEAF
NA | TRBJ1-4 | TRBV7-2 | ASSGTGPNEKLF
TRBD2 | TRBJ2-3 | TRBV5-1 | ASSLVLTSGDTDTQY
TRBD1 | TRBJ1-1 | TRBV6-1 | ASSADRGWTEAF
NA | TRBJ2-1 | TRBV29-1 | SVEGETEGFYNEQF
NA | TRBJ2-2 | TRBV29-1 | SVVRPTGELF
NA | TRBJ1-5 | TRBV27 | ASSNQGYQPQH
TRBD2 | TRBJ2-3 | TRBV7-9 | ASSYGLVGHTDTQY
NA | TRBJ2-1 | TRBV27 | ASSFPPGPGVVEQF
NA | TRBJ1-1 | TRBV7-9 | ASSHVATLGTEAF
NA | TRBJ2-1 | TRBV2 | ASRQRDESYNEQF
NA | TRBJ1-4 | TRBV12-3/TRBV12-4 | ASREQGGREKLF
TRBD2 | TRBJ2-7 | TRBV7-9 | ASSRGAGGFGEQY
TRBD1 | TRBJ2-7 | TRBV7-2 | ASSKTGGIDEQY
TRBD2 | NA | TRBV9 | ASSASGRGGEQF
NA | TRBJ2-5 | TRBV24-1 | ATSERADQETQY
NA | TRBJ2-7 | TRBV6-2/TRBV6-3 | ASSILPSYEQY
NA | TRBJ2-2 | TRBV9 | ASSEFPNTGELF
TRBD1 | TRBJ2-3 | TRBV12-3/TRBV12-4 | ASSTGEGTDTQY
TRBD1 | TRBJ1-2 | TRBV11-2 | ASSPSPTGGGYT
TRBD2 | TRBJ2-3 | TRBV18 | ASSSGLAGAEDTQY
NA | TRBJ1-6 | TRBV5-7 | ASSLETINRSPLH
TRBD1 | TRBJ1-1 | TRBV6-2/TRBV6-3 | ASRMGQRTEAF
TRBD2 | TRBJ2-1 | TRBV28 | ASSPGGTNEQF
TRBD2 | TRBJ2-3 | TRBV7-8 | ASGLGLANTDTQY
TRBD1 | TRBJ2-7 | TRBV2 | ASSKLGQGARDEQY
TRBD1 | TRBJ2-3 | TRBV25-1 | ASSEDRADTQY
NA | TRBJ1-2 | TRBV12-3/TRBV12-4 | ASSPRQHGYT
NA | TRBJ1-1 | TRBV30 | AWSPRAGSAEAF
TRBD2 | TRBJ2-1 | TRBV7-8 | ASSLVAGGSHEQF
NA | TRBJ1-1 | TRBV7-2 | ASSFVGGLNTEAF
TRBD1 | TRBJ2-3 | TRBV19 | ASSITGGSGSDTQY
NA | TRBJ2-2 | TRBV3-1 | ASSHPTDTGELF
TRBD2 | TRBJ2-5 | TRBV19 | ASSVRGGRETQY
TRBD2 | TRBJ2-2 | TRBV6-2/TRBV6-3 | ASSYGASGSSNTGELF
NA | TRBJ2-2 | TRBV7-3 | ASSLISGSGELF
NA | TRBJ1-3 | TRBV7-2 | ASSPSRAGNTIY
NA | TRBJ1-1 | TRBV7-3 | ASSFQVSTEAF
NA | TRBJ2-1 | TRBV27 | ASSLEGTRYNEQF
NA | TRBJ1-5 | TRBV7-8 | ASSLVGAFGNQPQH
NA | TRBJ1-3 | TRBV7-2 | ASSPRAILSGNTIY
NA | TRBJ1-5 | TRBV6-2/TRBV6-3 | ASWGSPNQPQH
NA | TRBJ2-3 | TRBV7-2 | ASSRGRRDQSYTQY
TRBD2 | TRBJ2-4 | TRBV20-1 | SARVLPGGGPGNIQY
TRBD1 | TRBJ1-4 | TRBV5-1 | ASSWTGEEKLF
TRBD2 | TRBJ2-3 | TRBV7-9 | ASSLGAAGGYY
NA | TRBJ2-3 | TRBV20-1 | SAEPGAGTDTQY
NA | TRBJ1-1 | TRBV20-1 | SAKDSWVSEAF
NA | TRBJ2-7 | TRBV11-2 | ASSLATLAFSYEQY
NA | TRBJ1-5 | TRBV28 | ASSLRGWGNQPQH
NA | TRBJ2-7 | TRBV27 | ASSPGYITDEQY
NA | TRBJ1-1 | TRBV19 | VSSGQGLPLNTEAF